This TCR beta chain was captured in a study of post-analysis software for immune sequencing data (dated by TCRdb to between 2014 and 2016). Background for the entire study: Relapsing-remitting, secondary progressive and progressive-relapsing multiple sclerosis were recorded as disease courses, and subtype annotation was lacking for some patients. The multiple sclerosis patient repertoires were compared with about a dozen previously published healthy control repertoires from donors aged roughly 6 to 25 years. A subset of samples was prepared in parallel using single-end sample barcoding, then pooled and co-amplified after Illumina adapter ligation. What the authors observed across the whole study: Significantly lower normalized Chao1 diversity was found in multiple sclerosis patients than in controls, suggesting substantial peripheral T-cell clonal expansion. The multiple sclerosis patient group was slightly younger than the control group. Patients showed significantly higher frequencies than controls for about 5 TRBV segments, among them TRBV5-6, TRBV5-1 and TRBV20-1. Direct clustering with F measure showed strong co-clustering of samples prepared in the same batch, prompting a batch-effect correction.

The sample holds many counts of this clonotype. This clone's antigen is unknown. It has no much larger one-base neighbor in the sample; base qualities were not kept. The CDR3 starts with the cysteine, ends with the phenylalanine, and has 16 residues. Only the CDR3 region is kept as DNA, spanning 48 bases read in frame from base 1. V is cut back by 6 bases and J by 5 bases, with 14 bases in the junction unmatched. For CDR1 and CDR2, the germline V gene lists LGHNA and YNFKEQ. The library was made by PCR. Sequenced on an Illumina HiSeq 2500. Unique molecular identifiers were incorporated into TCR beta cDNA libraries to reduce PCR and sequencing biases. Approximately 500,000 cDNA molecules were obtained for every 1 to 10 million input T cells, so each molecule roughly corresponded to one T cell. The patient libraries were prepared and sequenced with the same protocol used for the earlier healthy control dataset. Within a given batch, samples were prepared together, multiplexed and sequenced on the same HiSeq lane. Regarding the original processing steps: Raw barcoded reads were processed with MIGEC, discarding single-read molecular identifier groups before consensus assembly and CDR3 extraction. VDJtools was used for post-analysis of the clonotype tables, and diversity was normalized by down-sampling every dataset to the size of the smallest sample. To correct batch-related cross-sample contamination, repertoire overlap clustering matched CDR3 amino acid sequences but not nucleotide sequences. TCRdb applied fastp at Q25 and MiXCR to the public reads, then kept only in-frame beta chains. A single entry per CDR3 protein holds the most common genes and DNA from its merged rows. TCRdb's processing, not the study's, gives the V and J calls here. The sample table shows 150,000 to 200,000 distinct CDR3 sequences, and around 28% are seen once. Of the sample, around 1.5% is held by the ten largest clones.

TCR beta repertoires were profiled from peripheral blood of roughly 13 young patients with multiple sclerosis to demonstrate the VDJtools post-analysis software. The multiple sclerosis patients were children and adolescents ranging in age from roughly 6 to 16 years. Sample: blood. This TCR came from a girl aged 10-17 years with multiple sclerosis. The receptor chain draws on TRBV4-2 and TRBJ2-5; TRBD2 aligns with 8 central bases. The encoded CDR3 is CASRPAGDLKRETQYF. The sequence in DNA is TGTGCCAGCAGACCAGCGGGAGACCTCAAGAGGGAGACCCAGTACTTC.